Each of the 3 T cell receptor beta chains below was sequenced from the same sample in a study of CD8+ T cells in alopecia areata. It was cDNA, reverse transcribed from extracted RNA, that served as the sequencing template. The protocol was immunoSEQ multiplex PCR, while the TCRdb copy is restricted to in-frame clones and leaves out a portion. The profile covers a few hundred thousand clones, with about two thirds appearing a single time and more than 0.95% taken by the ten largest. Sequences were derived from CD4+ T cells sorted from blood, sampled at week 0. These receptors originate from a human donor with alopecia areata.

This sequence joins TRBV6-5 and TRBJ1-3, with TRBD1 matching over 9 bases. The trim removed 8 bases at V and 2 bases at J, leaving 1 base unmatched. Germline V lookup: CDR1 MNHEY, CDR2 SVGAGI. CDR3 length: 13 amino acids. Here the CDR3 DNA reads TGTGCCAGCTGGGACAGGGCTGGAAACACCATATATTTT. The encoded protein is CASWDRAGNTIYF.

The CDR3 region is CASSSYGTGYNEQFF. The CDR3 nucleotides are TGTGCCAGCAGCTCGTATGGGACTGGCTACAATGAGCAGTTCTTC. The chain recombines TRBV7-3 with TRBJ2-1; maybe TRBD2 (6 bases). Trimming removed 4 bases at V and 3 bases at J, with 13 bases between. The V gene's germline CDR1 is SGHTA and CDR2 FQGTGA. The CDR3 has 15 amino acids.

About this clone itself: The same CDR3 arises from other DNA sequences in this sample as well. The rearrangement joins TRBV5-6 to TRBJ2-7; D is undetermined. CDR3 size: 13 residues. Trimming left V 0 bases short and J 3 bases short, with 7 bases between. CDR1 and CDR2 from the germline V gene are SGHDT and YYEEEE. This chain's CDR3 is CASSLVFGYEQYF. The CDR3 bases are TGTGCCAGCAGCTTGGTTTTCGGCTACGAGCAGTACTTC.